This TCR beta chain was found in a study of blood T cell repertoires in COVID-19. Background on the study: Specimens from acute and convalescent COVID-19 originated in the United States, Italy and Spain. From T cells, B-cell-depleted T cells, or PBMCs came the material, which was cDNA or gDNA.

Between the trimmed V and J ends, which lost 2 bases and 8 bases, there was a span of 16 bases. This CDR3 region has 16 residues. The V gene's germline CDR1 is MNHNS and CDR2 SASEGT. Study processing details: It was from reference gene primer amplification that nucleated cell counts were estimated. Assay: immunoSEQ multiplex PCR; the TCRdb copy retains only in-frame clones and omits some. That table gives V, J and clone size, and the DNA gave D and trimming. The sample has roughly 120,000 clones; 82% are singletons. The rearrangement joins TRBV6-1 to TRBJ1-6; possible D gene TRBD1, 6 bases. The clonotype comes from a woman aged 55-75 years with acute or convalescent COVID-19. The source material was peripheral blood. This CDR3 is CASSEKFGGSDSPLHF. The DNA for the CDR3 is TGTGCCAGCAGTGAAAAGTTTGGGGGCTCGGATTCACCCCTCCACTTT.